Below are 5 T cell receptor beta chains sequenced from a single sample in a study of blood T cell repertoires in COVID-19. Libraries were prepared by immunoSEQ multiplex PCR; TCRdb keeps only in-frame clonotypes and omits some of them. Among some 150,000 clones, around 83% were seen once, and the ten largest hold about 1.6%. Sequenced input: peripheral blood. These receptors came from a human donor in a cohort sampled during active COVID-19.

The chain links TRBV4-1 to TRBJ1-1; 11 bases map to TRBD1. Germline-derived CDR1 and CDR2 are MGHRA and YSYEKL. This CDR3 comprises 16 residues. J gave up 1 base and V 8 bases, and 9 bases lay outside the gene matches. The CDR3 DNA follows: TGCGCCAGCCGGCGGACAGGGGGCATAAGGAACACTGAAGCTTTCTTT. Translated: CASRRTGGIRNTEAFF.

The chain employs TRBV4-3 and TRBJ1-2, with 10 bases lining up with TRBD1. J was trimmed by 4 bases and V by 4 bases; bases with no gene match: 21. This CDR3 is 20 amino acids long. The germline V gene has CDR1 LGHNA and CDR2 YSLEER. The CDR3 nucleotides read TGCGCCAGCAGCCGTGGGTTACCCGGGACAGGGGCTTCGGGAGGCTATGGCTACACCTTC. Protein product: CASSRGLPGTGASGGYGYTF.

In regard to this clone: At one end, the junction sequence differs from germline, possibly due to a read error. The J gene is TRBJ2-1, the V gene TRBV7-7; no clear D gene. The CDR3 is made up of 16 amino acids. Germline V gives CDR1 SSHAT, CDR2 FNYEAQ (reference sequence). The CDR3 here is CASSLSQLAGENEQFF. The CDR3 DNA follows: TGTGCTAGCAGCTTATCACAGCTGGCCGGTGAGAATGAGCAGTTCTTC.

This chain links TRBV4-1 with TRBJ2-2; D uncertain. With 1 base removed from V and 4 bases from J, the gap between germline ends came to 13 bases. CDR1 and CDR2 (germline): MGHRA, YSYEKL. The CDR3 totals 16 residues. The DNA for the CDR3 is TGCGCCAGCAGCCAAGCTGAATTTGGCCCCACCGGGGAGCTGTTTTTT. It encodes CASSQAEFGPTGELFF.

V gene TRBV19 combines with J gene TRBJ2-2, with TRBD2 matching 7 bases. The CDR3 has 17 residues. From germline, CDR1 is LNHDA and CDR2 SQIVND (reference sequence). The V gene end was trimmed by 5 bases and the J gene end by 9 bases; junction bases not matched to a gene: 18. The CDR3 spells CASSRLGWAGEFRELFF. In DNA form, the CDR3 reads TGTGCCAGTAGTCGTCTCGGATGGGCGGGAGAATTCCGGGAGCTGTTTTTT.